This section outlines one TCR beta chain sequence together with its context. Its antigen is as yet unknown. This specimen comes from a study of cytomegalovirus exposure and HLA in healthy donors. Study outcomes and limitations: The authors later found HLA-associated TCR beta chains more clonally expanded than equally common others. Association with HLA alleles at 0.05 false discovery rate was found for 17,000 or so TCR beta sequences in a later analysis. In vitro confirmation showed three CMV-associated chains to be CMV antigen specific.

J gave up 1 base and V 5 bases, and 6 bases lay outside the gene matches. This CDR3 comprises 15 residues. CDR1 and CDR2 from the germline V gene are SGDLS and YYNGEE. PCR used 60 Vbeta primers and 13 Jbeta primers. How the authors handled the data: The count from a later analysis was tens of millions of unique TCR beta chains, roughly 11 million of them shared. Clones were read by immunoSEQ multiplex PCR, and TCRdb kept only the in-frame ones, dropping some. The D gene and trimming were derived from the DNA, and the V and J assignments and clone size from that table. The sample holds about 150,000 clones, 75% to 80% seen once.

The source of this sequence is a man under 40 in good health and CMV-seronegative. Sequencing used PBMCs. V is TRBV9 and J is TRBJ2-1; 7 bases line up with TRBD1. CDR3 DNA: TGTGCCAGCAGTTCCCGACAGGGTTCCTACAATGAGCAGTTCTTC. It specifies CASSSRQGSYNEQFF.